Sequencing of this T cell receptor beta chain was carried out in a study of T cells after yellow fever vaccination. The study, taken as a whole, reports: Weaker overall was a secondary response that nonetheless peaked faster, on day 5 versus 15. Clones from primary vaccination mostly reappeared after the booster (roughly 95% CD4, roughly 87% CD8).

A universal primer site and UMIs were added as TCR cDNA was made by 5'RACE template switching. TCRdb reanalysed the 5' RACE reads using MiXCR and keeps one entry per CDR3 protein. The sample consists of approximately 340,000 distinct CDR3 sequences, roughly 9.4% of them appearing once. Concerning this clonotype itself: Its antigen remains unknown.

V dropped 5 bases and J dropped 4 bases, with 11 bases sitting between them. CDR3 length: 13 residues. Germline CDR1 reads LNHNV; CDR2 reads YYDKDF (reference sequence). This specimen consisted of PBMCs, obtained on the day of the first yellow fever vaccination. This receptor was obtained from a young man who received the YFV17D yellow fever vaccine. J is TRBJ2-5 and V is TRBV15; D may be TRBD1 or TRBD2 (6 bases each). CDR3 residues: CATSPRGGETQYF. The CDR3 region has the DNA TGTGCCACCAGCCCCAGGGGAGGAGAGACCCAGTACTTC.